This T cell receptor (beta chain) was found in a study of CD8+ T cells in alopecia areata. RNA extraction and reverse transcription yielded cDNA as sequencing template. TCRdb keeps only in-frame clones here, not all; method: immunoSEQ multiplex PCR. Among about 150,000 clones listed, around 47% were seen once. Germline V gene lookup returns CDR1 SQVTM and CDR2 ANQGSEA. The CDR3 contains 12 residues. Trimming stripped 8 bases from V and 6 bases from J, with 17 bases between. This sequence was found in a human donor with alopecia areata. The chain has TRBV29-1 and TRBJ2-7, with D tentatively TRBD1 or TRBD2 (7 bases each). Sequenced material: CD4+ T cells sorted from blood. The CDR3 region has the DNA TGCAGCTCAGGGGGGGGACTCGGCGAGCAGTACTTC. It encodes CSSGGGLGEQYF.